This TCR beta chain was recorded in a study of cytomegalovirus exposure and HLA in healthy donors. The PCR employed 60 Vbeta primers together with 13 Jbeta primers. The data were produced by immunoSEQ multiplex PCR, yet TCRdb's version contains in-frame clones alone and is incomplete. The table lists 74,000 or so clones, around 79% of them singletons. Germline V gives CDR1 SQVTM, CDR2 ANQGSEA. Trimming took off 6 bases at V and 6 bases at J, with 9 bases between the two ends. The length of the CDR3 is 10 residues. To note about this clone: Its target is not known.

Study conclusions and caveats: 87-base-pair reads could not separate some V segments, including TRBV6-2 and TRBV6-3. The study carried out a later analysis of TCR beta sequences. It associated around 17,000 of them with specific HLA alleles at a false discovery rate of 0.05.

Sequencing was done on a sample of PBMCs. The origin of this receptor is a male donor in good health and CMV-seropositive. This rearrangement joins TRBV29-1 to TRBJ2-7; possible D gene TRBD1, 5 bases. CDR3: CSVAGCEQYF. The CDR3 nucleotides are TGCAGCGTCGCAGGGTGCGAGCAGTACTTC.